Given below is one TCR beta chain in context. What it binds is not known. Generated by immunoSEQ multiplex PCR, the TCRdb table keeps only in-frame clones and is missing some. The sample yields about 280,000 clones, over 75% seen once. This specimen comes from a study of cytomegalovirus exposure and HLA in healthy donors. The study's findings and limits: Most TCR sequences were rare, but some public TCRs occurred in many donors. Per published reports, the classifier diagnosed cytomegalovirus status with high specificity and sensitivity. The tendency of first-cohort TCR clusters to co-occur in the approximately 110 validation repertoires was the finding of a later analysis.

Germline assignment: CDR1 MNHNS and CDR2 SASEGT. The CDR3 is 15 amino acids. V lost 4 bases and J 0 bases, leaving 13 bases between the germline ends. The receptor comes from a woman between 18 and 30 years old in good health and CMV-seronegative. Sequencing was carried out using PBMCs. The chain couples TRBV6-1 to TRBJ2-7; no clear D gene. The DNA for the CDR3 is TGTGCCAGCAGTGTCGACAACCTATACTCCTACGAGCAGTACTTC. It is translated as CASSVDNLYSYEQYF.